The T cell receptor beta chain under discussion was sequenced for a study of CD8 T cells in Susac syndrome. Study-wide results and caveats: The TCR sequencing and HLA analysis in the study involved a relatively small number of individuals, as the study acknowledged.

On this clonotype itself: Its antigen is still unknown.

Per the germline V gene, CDR1 is KGHSH and CDR2 is LQKENI. This CDR3 is 14 amino acids long. Trimming removed 3 bases from V and 3 bases from J, with 9 bases in between. TCR beta sequencing was performed on blood CD8+ and CD4+ T cells. The multiple sclerosis controls were treatment-naive patients with relapsing-remitting disease that was stable or active. An input of about 0.45 to 1 ug of RNA was subjected to reverse transcription using random hexamers. A multiplex approach, immunoSEQ multiplex PCR, amplified TCR beta CDR3 across 54 Vbeta and 13 Jbeta. TCRdb re-called the immunoSEQ multiplex PCR reads through MiXCR, storing one row per CDR3 protein. The table lists fewer than 150,000 distinct CDR3 sequences, about 90% of them singletons.

The TCR was taken from a human donor with multiple sclerosis. Sequencing input: CD8+ T cells from PBMCs. The rearrangement links TRBV18 to TRBJ2-1; weak D call: TRBD2 (5 bases). The CDR3 DNA follows: TGTGCCAGCTCACCCGCTAGCAGCTACAATGAGCAGTTCTTC. It specifies CASSPASSYNEQFF.